The 14 T cell receptor beta chains in this list originate from one sample, sequenced in a study of control samples from healthy donors and cancer patients. The repertoire was sequenced with immunoSEQ multiplex PCR; TCRdb's copy has only in-frame clones and lacks some. Of 120,000 or so clones listed, roughly 87% are singletons. Specimen: blood. The receptor source for this set is a man younger than 35 in good health.

The chain is built from TRBV18 and TRBJ2-3; 9 bases fit TRBD1. The CDR3 extends over 16 amino acids. V trimming: 8 bases; J trimming: 0 bases; junction bases outside the gene matches: 9. Germline V gene data show CDR1 as KGHSH and CDR2 as LQKENI. The chain's CDR3 is CASTRIGTGSTDTQYF. The CDR3 bases are TGTGCCAGCACCCGAATAGGGACAGGGAGCACAGATACGCAGTATTTT.

The V and J genes are TRBV27 and TRBJ2-7, with TRBD1 matching over 9 bases. From germline, CDR1 is MNHEY and CDR2 SMNVEV (reference sequence). This CDR3 has 16 residues. V dropped 5 bases and J dropped 3; count of bases not matched to a gene: 11. CDR3 amino acids: CASSRIAAGQGYEQYF. CDR3 DNA: TGTGCCAGCAGTCGAATTGCGGCGGGACAGGGCTACGAGCAGTACTTC.

V usage is TRBV19 and J usage is TRBJ2-5; TRBD1 is a possible D gene (9 bases). Germline CDR1 LNHDA, CDR2 SQIVND (reference sequence). The CDR3 covers 14 residues. Trimming pared 9 bases from V and 5 bases from J, leaving 19 bases between. The CDR3 nucleotides read TGTGCCAGCGGACAGGGGCGCGGGGGGGAGACCCAGTACTTC. This encodes CASGQGRGGETQYF.

The rearrangement uses TRBV9 and TRBJ2-2; the match to TRBD1 covers 8 bases. Per germline, CDR1 SGDLS and CDR2 YYNGEE. The CDR3 runs to 18 residues. V lost 4 bases and J lost 2; bases outside the gene matches: 13. The CDR3 spells CASSLLLGGTGNTGELFF. For the CDR3, the DNA is TGTGCCAGCAGCCTACTTCTAGGAGGGACAGGCAACACCGGGGAGCTGTTTTTT.

The V and J genes are TRBV6-5 and TRBJ2-1; perhaps TRBD2 as D (5 bases). The germline V gene encodes CDR1 MNHEY and CDR2 SVGAGI. There are 15 residues in the CDR3. Trimming removed 6 bases from V and 11 bases from J, with 23 bases in between. The CDR3 reads CASRHAVTSGVQQFF. As DNA, the CDR3 is TGTGCCAGCAGACATGCAGTGACCTCCGGGGTCCAGCAGTTCTTC.

The chain couples TRBV9 to TRBJ1-1; no clear D. V dropped 4 bases and J dropped 2 bases, with 15 bases sitting between them. CDR1 is SGDLS, CDR2 YYNGEE, per germline. The CDR3 totals 15 residues. CDR3 DNA: TGTGCCAGCAGCCCCCGAGGGCAGTTTAACACTGAAGCTTTCTTT. Translating it yields CASSPRGQFNTEAFF.

The rearrangement uses TRBV4-3 and TRBJ1-1; TRBD1 matches at 7 bases. The CDR3 is made up of 15 amino acids. The trim removed 3 bases at V and 0 bases at J, leaving 4 bases unmatched. Germline CDR1 reads LGHNA; CDR2 reads YSLEER. Written as DNA, the CDR3 is TGCGCCAGCAGCCAGGACAGGATATTGAACACTGAAGCTTTCTTT. Protein product: CASSQDRILNTEAFF.

CDR3 in DNA: TGTGCCAGCAGTGGATTGGGGGCAAACTATGGCTACACCTTC. It yields the protein CASSGLGANYGYTF. The chain links TRBV2 to TRBJ1-2, with a tentative D call TRBD1 (6 bases). This CDR3 region has 14 residues. The V end lost 4 bases, the J end lost 2 bases, and 11 bases lay between the germline ends. Germline CDR1 and CDR2: SNHLY and FYNNEI. Full variable domain (rest looked up from reference TRBV2 and TRBJ1-2): EPEVTQTPSHQVTQMGQEVILRCVPISNHLYFYWYRQILGQKVEFLVSFYNNEISEKSEIFDDQFSVERPDGSNFTLKIRSTKLEDSAMYFCASSGLGANYGYTFGSGTRLTVV.

CDR3 loop: CASKETLGTGELFF. Here the CDR3 DNA reads TGTGCCAGTAAGGAGACATTAGGTACCGGGGAGCTGTTTTTT. The rearrangement uses TRBV19 and TRBJ2-2, with unresolved D. The CDR3 sequence is 14 residues long. The germline gives CDR1 LNHDA, CDR2 SQIVND (reference sequence). The V gene lost 7 bases and the J gene lost 5 bases, with 14 bases spanning the gap.

The rearrangement joins TRBV18 to TRBJ1-3; tentative D call: TRBD1 (6 bases). V was pared by 3 bases and J by 1 base, with 10 bases between. CDR3 length equals 15 residues. CDR1 and CDR2 from the germline V gene are KGHSH and LQKENI. The CDR3 region has the DNA TGTGCCAGCTCACCCCGGACAGAATCTGGAAACACCATATATTTT. Translated, it gives CASSPRTESGNTIYF.

This clone was seen once. The CDR3 DNA follows: TGTGCCAGCAGAGCTAGGAACACCGGGGAGCTGTTTTTT. Translating gives CASRARNTGELFF. The rearrangement links TRBV27 to TRBJ2-2; no definite D call. CDR1 is MNHEY and CDR2 is SMNVEV in the germline V gene (reference sequence). Trimming pared 6 bases from V and 1 base from J, leaving 6 bases between. The CDR3 runs to 13 residues.

The rearrangement uses TRBV5-1 and TRBJ2-7, with D unclear. Germline CDR1 reads SGHRS; CDR2 reads YFSETQ. Trimming pared 0 bases from V and 6 bases from J, leaving 10 bases between. This CDR3 is 13 amino acids long. In DNA form, the CDR3 reads TGCGCCAGCAGCTTGGTCGGGTCTGCCGAGCAGTACTTC. It is translated as CASSLVGSAEQYF.

This sequence joins TRBV7-3 and TRBJ2-5, with 8 bases fitting TRBD1. The trim removed 1 base at V and 4 bases at J, leaving 11 bases unmatched. CDR1 and CDR2 from the germline V gene are SGHTA and FQGTGA. The CDR3 extends over 17 amino acids. The CDR3 DNA sequence: TGTGCCAGCAGCTTAAGGGGCGACAGGGGTCGTGGAGAGACCCAGTACTTC. It yields the protein CASSLRGDRGRGETQYF.

The chain couples TRBV25-1 to TRBJ2-7, with TRBD2 matching 7 bases. CDR1 MGHDK and CDR2 SYGVNS come from the germline V gene. The V segment lost 3 bases and the J segment 3 bases; nucleotides outside the gene matches: 5. The length of the CDR3 is 14 residues. The DNA of the CDR3 is TGTGCCAGCAGTGATCGGCGGGAGAGCTACGAGCAGTACTTC. Encoded protein: CASSDRRESYEQYF.